This TCR beta chain comes out of a study of T cells in Graves' hyperthyroidism and ophthalmopathy (dated by TCRdb to about 2019). Context from the whole study: Peripheral blood samples were taken at initial diagnosis, before any treatment was given. A discovery cohort of about 96 patients, about 44 with Graves' ophthalmopathy and over 55 with stable Graves' hyperthyroidism, was used to find distinguishing TCR V-J signatures. Whether ophthalmopathy could be predicted prospectively was tested in an independent validation cohort made up of roughly 19 hyperthyroidism patients plus 17 patients who later progressed to ophthalmopathy. The 80 to 100 discovery patients were randomly divided into training and test sets at a 7:3 ratio. Thyroid tissue and blood T-cell repertoires from six Graves' hyperthyroidism patients were also compared in the study. Following sampling, methimazole starting at 30 mg daily was given to hyperthyroidism patients, and high-dose intravenous methylprednisolone was given to ophthalmopathy patients. TCR Vbeta CDR3 sequencing of fewer than 150 peripheral blood samples (about 45 ophthalmopathy, some 75 hyperthyroidism and around 17 progressor patients) is reported in the paper.

The TCR beta CDR3 regions were amplified from RNA transcripts. For the first round of RT-PCR on the TCR CDR3, the HTBI primer set was used together with the Qiagen OneStep RT-PCR kit. The libraries were constructed in a second round of multiplex PCR and then size-selected and purified. Sequencing of the libraries was done on an Illumina HiSeq2000 using paired-end 100 bp reads. In the authors' own workflow: Raw data were processed with SOAPnuke, discarding reads with adapters, uncalled bases, mean Phred below 15, or no exact constant-primer or identifier match. High-quality paired reads were merged with COPE v1.2.5, and unique nucleotide sequences were defined as clonotypes. Clonotypes were aligned to IMGT TRBV, TRBD and TRBJ reference segments using MiTCR v1.1. Analysis was restricted to V-J combinations with a frequency above 0.0001, which covered 99.2% of repertoires. The TCS score was defined as the ratio of F50 (clonal expansion) to E x V (chaos), calculated using BLOSUM62-based TCRdist between CDR3 peptides within each V-J. Welch's t-statistics and random forest reduced 450 to 600 V-J features to roughly 13, which were used in a naive Bayes classifier (R e1071). Starting from the raw public reads, TCRdb applied fastp trimming at Q25, assembled clones with MiXCR and retained in-frame beta chains. Entries that share a CDR3 protein sequence are merged under the most common genes and DNA. TCRdb, not the original authors, processed these V and J calls. The sample table records hundreds of thousands of distinct CDR3 sequences; around 19% of these occur just once. Of the sample, 16% falls within the top ten clones.

Overall study outcomes, separate from this receptor: No statistical method was used to set the sample size in advance, and investigators knew the group allocation. Most expanded thyroid clonotypes (frequency above 0.001) were also detected in blood, a finding suggesting that blood repertoires may reflect thyroid immune responses. In validation, the model predicted progression to ophthalmopathy with over 60% sensitivity and about 73% specificity, a median of approximately 6.5 months before onset. Ophthalmopathy was separated from stable hyperthyroidism by a 13 V-J signature model, with over 85% sensitivity and approximately 81% specificity obtained in cross-validation and 80%/75% obtained in testing.

Hyperthyroidism patients were newly diagnosed, had a disease duration of under 2 months, and were aged 18 to 65 years. Exclusion was applied to patients with uncontrolled infections, other autoimmune diseases, pregnancy or lactation. Diagnoses were based on clinical symptoms, serum thyroxine and TRAb, thyroid ultrasound and orbital computed tomography. Blood from progressor patients was collected at the time of first diagnosis with hyperthyroidism, before any ophthalmopathy symptoms had appeared. Ficoll-Paque density gradient centrifugation was used to isolate PBMCs from about 10 ml of fresh peripheral blood. Progressor patients were defined as those initially diagnosed with Graves' hyperthyroidism in whom ophthalmopathy developed during follow-up. Total RNA was extracted with Trizol reagent, and quality was checked on an Agilent 2100 Bioanalyzer. This clonotype was seen many times. Its antigen is not yet known. No base-level quality is on record; no much larger clone is a single base apart.

CDR1 SGHVS and CDR2 FQNEAQ are derived from the germline V gene. The CDR3 measures 15 amino acids from cysteine to phenylalanine. The retained sequence is limited to the CDR3, 45 bases, with the frame set at the first base. Clipping removes 4 bases from V and 2 bases from J, with 3 as the unmatched junction base count. This sequence originates from a woman aged 45-59 years with Graves' hyperthyroidism that later progressed to Graves' ophthalmopathy. The chain was built from TRBV7-8 and TRBJ2-7; 12 middle bases align to TRBD2. Specimen: blood. This receptor carries the CDR3 CASSWTSGETYEQYF. In nucleotides, the sequence is TGTGCCAGCAGCTGGACTAGCGGGGAGACCTACGAGCAGTACTTC. The reference TRBV7-8 and TRBJ2-7 proteins fill in what lies around the CDR3, so the full variable domain reads GAGVSQSPRYKVAKRGQDVALRCDPISGHVSLFWYQQALGQGPEFLTYFQNEAQLDKSGLPSDRFFAERPEGSVSTLKIQRTQQEDSAVYLCASSWTSGETYEQYFGPGTRLTVT.